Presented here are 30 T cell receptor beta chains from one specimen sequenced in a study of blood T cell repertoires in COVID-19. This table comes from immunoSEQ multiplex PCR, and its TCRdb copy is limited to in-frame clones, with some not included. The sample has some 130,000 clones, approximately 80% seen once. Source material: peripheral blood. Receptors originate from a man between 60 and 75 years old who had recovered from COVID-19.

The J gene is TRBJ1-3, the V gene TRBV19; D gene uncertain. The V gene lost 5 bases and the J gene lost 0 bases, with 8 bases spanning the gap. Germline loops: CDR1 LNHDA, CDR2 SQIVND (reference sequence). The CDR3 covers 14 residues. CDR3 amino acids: CASSGTGSGNTIYF. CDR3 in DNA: TGTGCCAGTAGTGGCACGGGCTCTGGAAACACCATATATTTT.

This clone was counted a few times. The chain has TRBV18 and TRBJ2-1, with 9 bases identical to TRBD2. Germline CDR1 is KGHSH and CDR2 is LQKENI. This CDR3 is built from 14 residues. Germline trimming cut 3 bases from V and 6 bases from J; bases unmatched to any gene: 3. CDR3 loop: CASSPRLAANEQFF. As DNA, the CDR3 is TGTGCCAGCTCACCGCGACTAGCGGCCAATGAGCAGTTCTTC.

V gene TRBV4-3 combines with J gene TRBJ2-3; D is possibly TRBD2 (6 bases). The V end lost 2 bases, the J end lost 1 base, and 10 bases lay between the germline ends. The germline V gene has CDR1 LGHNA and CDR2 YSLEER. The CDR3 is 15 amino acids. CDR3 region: CASSQTGERTDTQYF. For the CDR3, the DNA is TGCGCCAGCAGCCAAACGGGAGAGCGCACAGATACGCAGTATTTT.

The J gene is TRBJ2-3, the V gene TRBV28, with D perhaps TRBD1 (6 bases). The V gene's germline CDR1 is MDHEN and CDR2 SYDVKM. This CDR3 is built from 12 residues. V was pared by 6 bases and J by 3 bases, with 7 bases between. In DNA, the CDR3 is TGTGCCAGCAGCGGGACAACAGATACGCAGTATTTT. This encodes CASSGTTDTQYF.

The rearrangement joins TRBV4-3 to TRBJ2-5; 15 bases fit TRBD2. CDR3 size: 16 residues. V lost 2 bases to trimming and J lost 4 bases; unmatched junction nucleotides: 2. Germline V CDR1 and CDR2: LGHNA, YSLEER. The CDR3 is CASSQMGLAGGETQYF. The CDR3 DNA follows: TGCGCCAGCAGCCAAATGGGACTAGCGGGAGGAGAGACCCAGTACTTC.

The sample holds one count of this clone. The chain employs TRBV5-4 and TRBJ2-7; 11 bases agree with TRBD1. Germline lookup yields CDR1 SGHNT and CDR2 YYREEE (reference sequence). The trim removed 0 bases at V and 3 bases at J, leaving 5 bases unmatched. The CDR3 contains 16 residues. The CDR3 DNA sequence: TGTGCCAGCAGCTTGGGGACAGGGGGCGCGGTCTACGAGCAGTACTTC. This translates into CASSLGTGGAVYEQYF.

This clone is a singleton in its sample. The CDR3 DNA follows: TGTGCCAGCAGTTACTCGCAGGGTATAGGGGAAAAACTGTTTTTT. Its translation is CASSYSQGIGEKLFF. The chain links TRBV6-5 to TRBJ1-4; D might be TRBD1 (5 bases). CDR1 and CDR2 (germline): MNHEY, SVGAGI. Deletions cut 0 bases from V and 8 bases from J, with 13 bases between. The CDR3 is 15 residues long.

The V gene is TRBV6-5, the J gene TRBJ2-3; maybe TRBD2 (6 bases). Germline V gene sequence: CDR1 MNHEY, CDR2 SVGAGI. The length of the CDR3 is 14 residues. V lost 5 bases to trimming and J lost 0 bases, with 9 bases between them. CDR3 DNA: TGTGCCAGCAGTCGGGGGTCCAGCACAGATACGCAGTATTTT. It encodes CASSRGSSTDTQYF.

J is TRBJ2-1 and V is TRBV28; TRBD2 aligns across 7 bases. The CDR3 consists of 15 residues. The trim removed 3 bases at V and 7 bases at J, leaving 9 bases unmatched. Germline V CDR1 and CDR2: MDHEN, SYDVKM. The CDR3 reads CASSLVGGPQNEQFF. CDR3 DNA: TGTGCCAGCAGTTTGGTGGGAGGGCCTCAAAATGAGCAGTTCTTC.

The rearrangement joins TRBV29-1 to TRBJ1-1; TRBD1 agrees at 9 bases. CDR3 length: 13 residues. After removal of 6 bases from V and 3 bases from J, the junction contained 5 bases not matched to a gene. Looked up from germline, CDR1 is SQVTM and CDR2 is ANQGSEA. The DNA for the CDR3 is TGCAGCGTGGGACAGGGTGGTGACACTGAAGCTTTCTTT. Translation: CSVGQGGDTEAFF. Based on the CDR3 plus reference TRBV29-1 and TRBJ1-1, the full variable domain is SAVISQKPSRDICQRGTSLTIQCQVDSQVTMMFWYRQQPGQSLTLIATANQGSEATYESGFVIDKFPISRPNLTFSTLTVSNMSPEDSSIYLCSVGQGGDTEAFFGQGTRLTVV.

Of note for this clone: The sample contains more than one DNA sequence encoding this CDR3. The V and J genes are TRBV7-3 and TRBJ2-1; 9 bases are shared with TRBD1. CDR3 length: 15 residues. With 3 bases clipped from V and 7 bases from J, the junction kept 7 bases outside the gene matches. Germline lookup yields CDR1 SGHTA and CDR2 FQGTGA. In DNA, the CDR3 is TGTGCCAGCAGCTTGGGACAGGGAGGTAGTAATGAGCAGTTCTTC. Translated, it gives CASSLGQGGSNEQFF.

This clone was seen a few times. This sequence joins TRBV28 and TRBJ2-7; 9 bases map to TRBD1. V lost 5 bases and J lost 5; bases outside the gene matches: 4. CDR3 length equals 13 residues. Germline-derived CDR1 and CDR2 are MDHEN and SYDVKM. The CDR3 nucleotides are TGTGCCAGCAGTCGGACAGGGGTCAACGAGCAGTACTTC. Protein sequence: CASSRTGVNEQYF.

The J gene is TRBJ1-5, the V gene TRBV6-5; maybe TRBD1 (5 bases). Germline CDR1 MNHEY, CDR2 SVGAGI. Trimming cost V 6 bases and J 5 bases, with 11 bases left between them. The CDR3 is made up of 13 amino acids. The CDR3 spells CASRPDRDQPQHF. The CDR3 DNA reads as TGTGCCAGCAGACCCGACAGAGATCAGCCCCAGCATTTT.

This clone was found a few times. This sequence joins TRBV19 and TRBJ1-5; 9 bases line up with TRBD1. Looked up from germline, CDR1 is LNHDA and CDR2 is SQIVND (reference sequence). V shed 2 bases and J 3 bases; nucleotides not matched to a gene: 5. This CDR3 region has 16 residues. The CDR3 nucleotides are TGTGCCAGTAGTATACCGGGACAGGGCCTCAATCAGCCCCAGCATTTT. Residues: CASSIPGQGLNQPQHF.

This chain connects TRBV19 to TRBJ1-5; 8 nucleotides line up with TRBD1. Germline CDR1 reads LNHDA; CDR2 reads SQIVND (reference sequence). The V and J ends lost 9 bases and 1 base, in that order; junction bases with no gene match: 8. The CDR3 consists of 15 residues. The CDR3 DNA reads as TGTGCCAGCAAGCGGACAGGGAGGAGCAATCAGCCCCAGCATTTT. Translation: CASKRTGRSNQPQHF.

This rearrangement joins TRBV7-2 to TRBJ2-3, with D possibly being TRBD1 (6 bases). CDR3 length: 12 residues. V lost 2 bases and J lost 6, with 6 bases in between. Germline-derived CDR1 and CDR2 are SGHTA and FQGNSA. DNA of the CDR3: TGTGCCAGCAGCTTACAGGGGGATACGCAGTATTTT. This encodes CASSLQGDTQYF.

This chain's CDR3 is CASSIPRQGVNSPLHF. The CDR3 nucleotides are TGTGCCAGTAGTATCCCGAGACAGGGGGTAAATTCACCCCTCCACTTT. The chain combines TRBV19 with TRBJ1-6; TRBD1 aligns across 9 bases. Germline CDR1 and CDR2: LNHDA and SQIVND (reference sequence). V lost 3 bases and J lost 7; bases outside the gene matches: 7. The CDR3 is 16 residues long.

The CDR3 region is CASFGAGQTFTGELFF. DNA for the CDR3: TGTGCCAGCTTCGGGGCGGGACAGACCTTCACCGGGGAGCTGTTTTTT. The V gene is TRBV5-6, the J gene TRBJ2-2, with D perhaps matching TRBD1 (7 bases). The germline CDR1 and CDR2 sequences are SGHDT and YYEEEE. The V and J ends lost 7 bases and 4 bases respectively, with 20 bases between them. The CDR3 consists of 16 residues.

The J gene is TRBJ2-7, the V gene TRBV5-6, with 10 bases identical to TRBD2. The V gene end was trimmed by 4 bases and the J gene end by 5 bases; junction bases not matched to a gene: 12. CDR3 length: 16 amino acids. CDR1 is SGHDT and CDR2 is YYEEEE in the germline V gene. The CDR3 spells CASSLRSGRAGNEQYF. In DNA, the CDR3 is TGTGCCAGCAGCCTTCGGAGCGGGAGGGCGGGGAACGAGCAGTACTTC.

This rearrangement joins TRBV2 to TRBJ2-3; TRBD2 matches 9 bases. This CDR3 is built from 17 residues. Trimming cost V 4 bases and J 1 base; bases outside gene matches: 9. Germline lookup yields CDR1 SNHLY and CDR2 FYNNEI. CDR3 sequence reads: CASSVGLAGRRTDTQYF. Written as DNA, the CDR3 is TGTGCCAGCAGTGTAGGCCTAGCGGGACGTCGCACAGATACGCAGTATTTT.

The CDR3 nucleotides read TGTGCCAGCAGCTTAGTACTAGCGGGGGTGATGGAGACCCAGTACTTC. This gives the protein CASSLVLAGVMETQYF. The V gene is TRBV7-2, the J gene TRBJ2-5; 11 nucleotides match TRBD2. Germline loops: CDR1 SGHTA, CDR2 FQGNSA. Losses at the gene ends were 1 base for V and 5 bases for J; bases not matched to a gene: 6. This CDR3 is 16 amino acids long. The full variable domain, its missing parts supplied by reference TRBV7-2 and TRBJ2-5, is GAGVSQSPSNKVTEKGKDVELRCDPISGHTALYWYRQSLGQGLEFLIYFQGNSAPDKSGLPSDRFSAERTGGSVSTLTIQRTQQEDSAVYLCASSLVLAGVMETQYFGPGTRLLVL.

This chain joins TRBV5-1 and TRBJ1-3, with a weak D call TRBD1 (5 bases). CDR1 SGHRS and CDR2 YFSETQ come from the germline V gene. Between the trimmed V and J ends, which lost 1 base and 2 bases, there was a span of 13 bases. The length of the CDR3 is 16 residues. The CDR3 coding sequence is TGCGCCAGCAGCTTGAGCGCAGGGCGGACTGGAAACACCATATATTTT. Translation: CASSLSAGRTGNTIYF.

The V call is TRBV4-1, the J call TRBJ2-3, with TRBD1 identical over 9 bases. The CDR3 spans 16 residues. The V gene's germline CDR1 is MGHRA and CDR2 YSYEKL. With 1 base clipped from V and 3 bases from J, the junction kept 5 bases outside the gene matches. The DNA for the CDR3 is TGCGCCAGCAGCCAAGCGGGACAGGGAGGGACAGATACGCAGTATTTT. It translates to CASSQAGQGGTDTQYF.

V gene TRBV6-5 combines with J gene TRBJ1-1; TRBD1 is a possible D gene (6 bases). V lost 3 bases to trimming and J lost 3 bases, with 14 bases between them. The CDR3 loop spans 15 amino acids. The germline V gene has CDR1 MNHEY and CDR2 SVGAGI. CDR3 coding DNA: TGTGCCAGCAGTTATCCCGGGACATCTTACACTGAAGCTTTCTTT. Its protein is CASSYPGTSYTEAFF.

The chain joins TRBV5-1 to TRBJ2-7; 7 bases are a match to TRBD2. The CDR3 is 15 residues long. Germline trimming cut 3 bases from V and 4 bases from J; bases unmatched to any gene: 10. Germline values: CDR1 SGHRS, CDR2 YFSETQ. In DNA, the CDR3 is TGCGCCAGCAGCTATTGGACTAGGGATCTTTACGAGCAGTACTTC. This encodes CASSYWTRDLYEQYF.

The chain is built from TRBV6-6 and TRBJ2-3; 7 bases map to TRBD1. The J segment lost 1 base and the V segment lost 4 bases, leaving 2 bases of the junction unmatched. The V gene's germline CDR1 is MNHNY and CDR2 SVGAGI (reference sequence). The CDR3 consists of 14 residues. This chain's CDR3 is CASSSGTGTDTQYF. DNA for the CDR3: TGTGCCAGCAGTTCCGGGACAGGCACAGATACGCAGTATTTT.

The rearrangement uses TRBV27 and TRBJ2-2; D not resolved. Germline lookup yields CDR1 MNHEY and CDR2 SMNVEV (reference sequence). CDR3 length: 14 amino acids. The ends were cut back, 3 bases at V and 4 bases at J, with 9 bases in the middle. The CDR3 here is CASSFVQFTGELFF. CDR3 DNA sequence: TGTGCCAGCAGTTTCGTGCAGTTCACCGGGGAGCTGTTTTTT.

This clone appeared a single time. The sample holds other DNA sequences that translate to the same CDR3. This CDR3 is CASSIGTGPYEQYF. The CDR3 coding sequence is TGTGCCAGTAGTATTGGGACAGGCCCCTACGAGCAGTACTTC. V is TRBV19 and J is TRBJ2-7; 8 bases agree with TRBD1. Losses at the gene ends were 3 bases for V and 2 bases for J; bases not matched to a gene: 3. Germline assignment: CDR1 LNHDA and CDR2 SQIVND (reference sequence). CDR3 length equals 14 residues.

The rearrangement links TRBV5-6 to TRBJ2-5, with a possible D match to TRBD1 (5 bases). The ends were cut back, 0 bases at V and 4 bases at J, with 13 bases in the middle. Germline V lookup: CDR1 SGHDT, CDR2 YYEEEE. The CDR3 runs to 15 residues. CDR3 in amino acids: CASSLEVAGRETQYF. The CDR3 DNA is TGTGCCAGCAGCTTGGAGGTCGCAGGGCGAGAGACCCAGTACTTC.

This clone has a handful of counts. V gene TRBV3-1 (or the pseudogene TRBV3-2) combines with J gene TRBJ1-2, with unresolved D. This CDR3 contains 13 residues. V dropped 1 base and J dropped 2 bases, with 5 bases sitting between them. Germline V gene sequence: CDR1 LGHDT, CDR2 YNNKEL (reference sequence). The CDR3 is CASSQARNYGYTF. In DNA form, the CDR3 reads TGTGCCAGCAGCCAAGCGAGGAACTATGGCTACACCTTC.